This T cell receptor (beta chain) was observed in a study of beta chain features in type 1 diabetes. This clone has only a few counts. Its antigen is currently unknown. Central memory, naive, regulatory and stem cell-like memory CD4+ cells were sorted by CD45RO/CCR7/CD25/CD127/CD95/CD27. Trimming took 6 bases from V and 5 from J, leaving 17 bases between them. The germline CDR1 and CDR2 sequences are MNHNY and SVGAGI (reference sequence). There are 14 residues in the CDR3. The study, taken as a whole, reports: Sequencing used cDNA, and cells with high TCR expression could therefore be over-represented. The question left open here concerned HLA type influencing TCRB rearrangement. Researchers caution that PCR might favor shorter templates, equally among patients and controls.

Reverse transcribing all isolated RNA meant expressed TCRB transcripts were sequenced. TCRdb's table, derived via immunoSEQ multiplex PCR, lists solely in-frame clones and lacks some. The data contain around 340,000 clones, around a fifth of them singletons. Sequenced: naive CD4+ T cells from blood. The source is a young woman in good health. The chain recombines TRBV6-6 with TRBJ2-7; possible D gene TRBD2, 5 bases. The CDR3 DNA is TGTGCCAGCAGACGCCGAAGGGTGGAGGACGAGCAGTACTTC. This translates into CASRRRRVEDEQYF.